These 4 T cell receptor beta chains were all obtained from the same sample, sequenced in a study of siplizumab effects on memory and regulatory T cells. Here immunoSEQ multiplex PCR was the method, and the copy in TCRdb shows in-frame clones only, minus some. Altogether about 40,000 clones are present, 80% to 90% being singletons, with the ten largest covering roughly 0.25%. Sequenced: naive CD4+ T cells sorted from blood. These receptors originate from a human donor in good health.

The CDR3, as DNA: TGCAGTGCTAGATACCTTTATGGCTACACCTTC. Protein sequence: CSARYLYGYTF. This chain connects TRBV20-1 to TRBJ1-2, with D unclear. The germline gives CDR1 DFQATT, CDR2 SNEGSKA (reference sequence). Trimming left V 2 bases short and J 5 bases short, with 6 bases between. The length of the CDR3 is 11 residues.

The chain is built from TRBV18 and TRBJ2-3, with 12 bases that match TRBD2. The V gene's germline CDR1 is KGHSH and CDR2 LQKENI. The J segment lost 3 bases and the V segment lost 3 bases, leaving 1 base of the junction unmatched. The CDR3 length is 15 residues. CDR3 residues: CASSPTSGSTDTQYF. DNA for the CDR3: TGTGCCAGCTCACCGACTAGCGGGAGTACAGATACGCAGTATTTT.

The genes are TRBV6-1 and TRBJ1-4, with TRBD1 matching over 8 bases. The germline V gene has CDR1 MNHNS and CDR2 SASEGT. This CDR3 is 14 amino acids long. V gave up 7 bases and J gave up 7 bases; unmatched junction bases: 8. The CDR3 loop reads CASTRGLESEKLFF. The CDR3 coding sequence is TGTGCCAGCACCAGGGGGCTTGAAAGTGAAAAACTGTTTTTT.

This clone was counted once. V and J are TRBV18 and TRBJ1-4; no clear D gene. This CDR3 spans 11 amino acids. Looked up from germline, CDR1 is KGHSH and CDR2 is LQKENI. V was cut by 6 bases and J by 3 bases, with 2 bases left in between. The CDR3: CASSPNEKLFF. The DNA for the CDR3 is TGTGCCAGCTCGCCTAATGAAAAACTGTTTTTT.